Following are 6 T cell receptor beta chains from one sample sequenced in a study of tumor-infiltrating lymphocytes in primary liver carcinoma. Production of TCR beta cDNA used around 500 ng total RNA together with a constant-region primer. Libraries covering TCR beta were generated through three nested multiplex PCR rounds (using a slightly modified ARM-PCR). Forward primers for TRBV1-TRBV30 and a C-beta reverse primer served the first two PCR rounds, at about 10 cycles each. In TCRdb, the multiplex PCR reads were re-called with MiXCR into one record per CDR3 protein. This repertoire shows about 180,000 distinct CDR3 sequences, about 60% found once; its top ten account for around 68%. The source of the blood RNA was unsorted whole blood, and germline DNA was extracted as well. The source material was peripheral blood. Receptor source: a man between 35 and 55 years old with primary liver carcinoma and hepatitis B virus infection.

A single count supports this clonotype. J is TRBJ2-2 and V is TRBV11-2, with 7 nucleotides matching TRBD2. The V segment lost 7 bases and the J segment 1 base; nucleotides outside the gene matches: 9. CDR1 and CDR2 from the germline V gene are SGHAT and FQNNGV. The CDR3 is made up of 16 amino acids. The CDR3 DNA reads TGTGCCAGCAACTCCCCGGGAGGTGGGAACACCGGGGAGCTGTTTTTT. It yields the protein CASNSPGGGNTGELFF.

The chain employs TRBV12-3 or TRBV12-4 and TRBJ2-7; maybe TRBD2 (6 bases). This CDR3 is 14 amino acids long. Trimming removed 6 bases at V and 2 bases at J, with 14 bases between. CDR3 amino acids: CASSKIAEAYEQYF. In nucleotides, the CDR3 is TGTGCCAGCAGCAAAATAGCGGAAGCCTACGAGCAGTACTTC.

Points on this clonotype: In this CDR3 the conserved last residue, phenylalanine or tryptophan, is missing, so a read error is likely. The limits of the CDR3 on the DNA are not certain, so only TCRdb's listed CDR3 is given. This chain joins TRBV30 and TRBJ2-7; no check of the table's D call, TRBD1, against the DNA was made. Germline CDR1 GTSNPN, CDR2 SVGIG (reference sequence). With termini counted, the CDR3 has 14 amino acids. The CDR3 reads CAWSVSDGGYEHYL.

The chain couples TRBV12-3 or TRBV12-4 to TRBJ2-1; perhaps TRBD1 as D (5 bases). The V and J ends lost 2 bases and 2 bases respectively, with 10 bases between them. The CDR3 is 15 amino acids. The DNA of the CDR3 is TGTGCCAGCAGTTTAAGGGGCGCCACCTACAATGAGCAGTTCTTC. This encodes CASSLRGATYNEQFF.

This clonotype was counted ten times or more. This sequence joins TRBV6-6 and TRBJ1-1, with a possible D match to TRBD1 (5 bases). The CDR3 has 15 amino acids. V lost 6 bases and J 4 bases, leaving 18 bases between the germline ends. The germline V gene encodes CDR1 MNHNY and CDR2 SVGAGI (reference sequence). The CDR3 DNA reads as TGTGCCAGCAGGTCGGGGGTAGTGGCGCCCACTGAAGCTTTCTTT. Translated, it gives CASRSGVVAPTEAFF.

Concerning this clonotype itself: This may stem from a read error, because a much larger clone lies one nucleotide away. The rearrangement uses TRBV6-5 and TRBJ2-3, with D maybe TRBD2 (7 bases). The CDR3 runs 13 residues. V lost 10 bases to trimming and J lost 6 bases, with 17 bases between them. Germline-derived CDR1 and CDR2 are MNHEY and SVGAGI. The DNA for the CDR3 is TGTGCCAACCTGGACTCGGGGGGCGATACGCAGTATTTT. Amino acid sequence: CANLDSGGDTQYF.